This passage covers 22 T cell receptor beta chains from one sample sequenced in a study of blood T cell repertoires in COVID-19. The protocol was immunoSEQ multiplex PCR, while the TCRdb copy is restricted to in-frame clones and leaves out a portion. The data show about 55,000 clones, with about nine tenths seen just once and around 2.9% held by the top ten. The sequencing sample was made of peripheral blood. The receptors come from a man older than 75 with acute or convalescent COVID-19.

V is TRBV29-1 and J is TRBJ1-3, with D tentatively TRBD1 (6 bases). This CDR3 comprises 14 residues. Trimming took 1 base from V and 3 from J, leaving 10 bases between them. In germline, CDR1 is SQVTM, CDR2 ANQGSEA. The CDR3 reads CSVEGAGDGNTIYF. CDR3 DNA sequence: TGCAGCGTTGAAGGGGCAGGGGATGGAAACACCATATATTTT.

In this sample, this clone turned up once. V and J are TRBV30 and TRBJ1-2; a weak D match, TRBD1 (5 bases). CDR3 length equals 14 residues. Trimming shortened V by 1 base and J by 10 bases, and 19 bases separated the two germline ends. Germline CDR1 GTSNPN, CDR2 SVGIG (reference sequence). The CDR3 region is CAWSARGLEAIYTF. As DNA, the CDR3 is TGTGCCTGGAGTGCTAGGGGACTAGAAGCTATCTACACCTTC.

The genes are TRBV10-2 and TRBJ1-1; no reliable D call. V was cut by 4 bases and J by 1 base, with 4 bases left in between. This CDR3 has 12 residues. The germline V gene has CDR1 WSHSY and CDR2 SAAADI. In DNA, the CDR3 is TGCGCCAGCAGTGGCGGGAACACTGAAGCTTTCTTT. As protein: CASSGGNTEAFF.

This clone occurred once. The chain joins TRBV15 to TRBJ2-6; D gene ambiguous. From germline, CDR1 is LNHNV and CDR2 YYDKDF (reference sequence). Trimming took off 0 bases at V and 0 bases at J, with 12 bases between the two ends. The CDR3 contains 18 residues. The CDR3 loop reads CATSRDPVRHSGANVLTF. CDR3 in DNA: TGTGCCACCAGCAGAGATCCTGTGAGGCACTCTGGGGCCAACGTCCTGACTTTC.

Only a few counts were recorded for this clone. The chain carries TRBV5-1 and TRBJ2-1; D remains ambiguous. The CDR3 has 11 residues. Germline V lookup: CDR1 SGHRS, CDR2 YFSETQ. V lost 1 base, J lost 7 bases, and 3 bases lay in between. The CDR3: CASSLSNEQFF. DNA of the CDR3: TGCGCCAGCAGCTTGTCGAATGAGCAGTTCTTC.

The J gene is TRBJ2-7, the V gene TRBV21-1; the D call in the table, TRBD1, was not verified against the DNA. TRBV21-1 has pseudogene status. The CDR3 contains 10 residues. For the CDR3, the DNA is TGTGCCAGGACAGGGGGCGAGCAGTACTTC. This gives the protein CARTGGEQYF.

This chain joins TRBV6-1 and TRBJ1-1; maybe TRBD1 (5 bases). The CDR3 is 16 residues long. Trimming took off 2 bases at V and 1 base at J, with 14 bases between the two ends. The germline V gene has CDR1 MNHNS and CDR2 SASEGT. For the CDR3, the DNA is TGTGCCAGCAGTGAAAGGGAGGCCGGGGGGAACACTGAAGCTTTCTTT. Encoded protein: CASSEREAGGNTEAFF.

The CDR3 bases are TGTGCCAGCAGTGAATATAAGGGGTCGGGAGATACGCAGTATTTT. This gives the protein CASSEYKGSGDTQYF. This chain joins TRBV25-1 and TRBJ2-3, with TRBD1 as a possible D gene (5 bases). This CDR3 contains 15 residues. Trimming left V 0 bases short and J 5 bases short, with 12 bases between. Germline CDR1 reads MGHDK; CDR2 reads SYGVNS.

The rearrangement links TRBV5-1 to TRBJ2-1; possible D gene TRBD2, 6 bases. Trimming took 3 bases from V and 2 from J, leaving 18 bases between them. This CDR3 region has 17 residues. Germline V gene data show CDR1 as SGHRS and CDR2 as YFSETQ. The chain's CDR3 is CASSYGERVNPYNEQFF. The CDR3 DNA follows: TGCGCCAGCAGCTACGGGGAGCGGGTAAACCCCTACAATGAGCAGTTCTTC. The full variable domain, in which reference TRBV5-1 and TRBJ2-1 provide the parts outside the CDR3, is KAGVTQTPRYLIKTRGQQVTLSCSPISGHRSVSWYQQTPGQGLQFLFEYFSETQRNKGNFPGRFSGRQFSNSRSEMNVSTLELGDSALYLCASSYGERVNPYNEQFFGPGTRLTVL.

The genes are TRBV18 and TRBJ2-7; the D is unclear. This CDR3 region has 12 residues. The V and J ends lost 6 bases and 3 bases respectively, with 9 bases between them. Looked up from germline, CDR1 is KGHSH and CDR2 is LQKENI. Here the CDR3 reads CASSTANYEQYF. As DNA, the CDR3 is TGTGCCAGCTCTACAGCCAACTACGAGCAGTACTTC.

This clone was counted a few times. V and J are TRBV30 and TRBJ1-4; TRBD1 agrees at 10 bases. There are 14 residues in the CDR3. V gave up 2 bases and J gave up 8 bases; unmatched junction bases: 5. The germline V gene encodes CDR1 GTSNPN and CDR2 SVGIG (reference sequence). The CDR3 region has the DNA TGTGCCTGGAGTACCGACAGGGGGCGCGAAAAACTGTTTTTT. It yields the protein CAWSTDRGREKLFF.

The CDR3 sequence: CASSQSRTAGSLYGYTF. DNA of the CDR3: TGTGCCAGCAGCCAGAGCCGGACAGCAGGCTCCTTATATGGCTACACCTTC. The chain carries TRBV11-2 and TRBJ1-2; the D gene is possibly TRBD1 (6 bases). V shed 5 bases and J shed 5 bases, with 24 bases lying between them. The germline CDR1 and CDR2 sequences are SGHAT and FQNNGV. The length of the CDR3 is 17 residues. Complete variable domain (other parts from reference TRBV11-2 and TRBJ1-2): EAGVAQSPRYKIIEKRQSVAFWCNPISGHATLYWYQQILGQGPKLLIQFQNNGVVDDSQLPKDRFSAERLKGVDSTLKIQPAKLEDSAVYLCASSQSRTAGSLYGYTFGSGTRLTVV.

The chain joins TRBV18 to TRBJ2-7, with TRBD1 matching 8 bases. Trimming cost V 6 bases and J 0 bases; bases outside gene matches: 4. The CDR3 loop spans 14 amino acids. Germline V gives CDR1 KGHSH, CDR2 LQKENI. CDR3 in amino acids: CASSRDRYSYEQYF. CDR3 sequence (DNA): TGTGCCAGCTCTAGGGACAGGTACTCCTACGAGCAGTACTTC.

Remarks on this clone: One end of the junction is discordant with germline, which a read error may explain. The chain uses TRBV7-2 and TRBJ2-7, with TRBD1 matching 8 bases. This CDR3 contains 16 residues. Germline CDR1 SGHTA, CDR2 FQGNSA. The chain's CDR3 is CASSFTSGTGPYEQHF. CDR3 in DNA: TGTGCCAGCAGCTTTACTTCCGGGACAGGTCCCTACGAGCAGCACTTC.

The chain employs TRBV27 and TRBJ1-6; TRBD1 might be the D (5 bases). The CDR3 extends over 17 amino acids. Germline CDR1 is MNHEY and CDR2 is SMNVEV (reference sequence). V was trimmed by 7 bases and J by 3 bases, leaving 19 bases between them. The CDR3 DNA follows: TGTGCCAGCACCGCAGGGTTCCCTTGGAGCTATAATTCACCCCTCCACTTT. Translation gives CASTAGFPWSYNSPLHF.

As DNA, the CDR3 is TGTGCCAGCTCACCAGGGACAGATAGCAATCAGCCCCAGCATTTT. It yields the protein CASSPGTDSNQPQHF. The V gene is TRBV18, the J gene TRBJ1-5, with 7 bases lining up with TRBD1. The germline V gene has CDR1 KGHSH and CDR2 LQKENI. CDR3 size: 15 residues. Trimming took 2 bases from V and 0 from J; bases not matched to a gene: 1. The full variable domain, in which reference TRBV18 and TRBJ1-5 provide the parts outside the CDR3, is NAGVMQNPRHLVRRRGQEARLRCSPMKGHSHVYWYRQLPEEGLKFMVYLQKENIIDESGMPKERFSAEFPKEGPSILRIQQVVRGDSAAYFCASSPGTDSNQPQHFGDGTRLSIL.

The CDR3 loop is CASSLSVLRGTEAFF. As DNA, the CDR3 is TGTGCCAGCAGCTTGTCAGTTTTACGGGGCACTGAAGCTTTCTTT. The V and J genes are TRBV5-5 and TRBJ1-1; D is unclear. V dropped 1 base and J dropped 4 bases, with 14 bases sitting between them. The germline V gene has CDR1 SGHKS and CDR2 YYEKEE (reference sequence). CDR3 length: 15 amino acids.

The chain carries TRBV6-2 or TRBV6-3 and TRBJ2-1; 9 bases line up with TRBD1. CDR1 and CDR2 (germline): MNHEY, SVGEGT. The ends lost 2 bases at V and 7 bases at J; junction bases unmatched: 6. The CDR3 is 15 amino acids. In nucleotides, the CDR3 is TGTGCCAGCAGTTACAGGGGACAGGGTTGGAATGAGCAGTTCTTC. It yields the protein CASSYRGQGWNEQFF.

This clone was detected once. The genes are TRBV9 and TRBJ2-3; TRBD2 aligns across 14 bases. The germline gives CDR1 SGDLS, CDR2 YYNGEE. V lost 0 bases to trimming and J lost 4 bases; unmatched junction nucleotides: 1. The CDR3 sequence is 16 residues long. The CDR3: CASSVGLAGGSDTQYF. In DNA form, the CDR3 reads TGTGCCAGCAGCGTAGGACTAGCGGGGGGGTCAGATACGCAGTATTTT.

The chain is built from TRBV6-5 and TRBJ1-2; TRBD1 is a possible D gene (6 bases). This CDR3 is built from 16 residues. The V gene's germline CDR1 is MNHEY and CDR2 SVGAGI. V was pared by 4 bases and J by 0 bases, with 15 bases between. The CDR3 nucleotides read TGTGCCAGCAGTTCCTACAGGGTAAACTCTAACTATGGCTACACCTTC. As protein: CASSSYRVNSNYGYTF.

V is TRBV11-2 and J is TRBJ1-1, with 9 bases matching TRBD1. V dropped 2 bases and J dropped 3; count of bases not matched to a gene: 4. Germline CDR1 SGHAT, CDR2 FQNNGV. The CDR3 contains 15 residues. CDR3 sequence (DNA): TGTGCCAGCAGCTTAAGAACAGGGGGCTACACTGAAGCTTTCTTT. It is translated as CASSLRTGGYTEAFF.

The chain recombines TRBV6-5 with TRBJ1-1; D might be TRBD1 (6 bases). The CDR3 contains 13 residues. Germline CDR1 is MNHEY and CDR2 is SVGAGI. V lost 5 bases to trimming and J lost 4 bases, with 11 bases between them. DNA for the CDR3: TGTGCCAGCAGTCGGGGGGGCATCACTGAAGCTTTCTTT. Encoded protein: CASSRGGITEAFF.